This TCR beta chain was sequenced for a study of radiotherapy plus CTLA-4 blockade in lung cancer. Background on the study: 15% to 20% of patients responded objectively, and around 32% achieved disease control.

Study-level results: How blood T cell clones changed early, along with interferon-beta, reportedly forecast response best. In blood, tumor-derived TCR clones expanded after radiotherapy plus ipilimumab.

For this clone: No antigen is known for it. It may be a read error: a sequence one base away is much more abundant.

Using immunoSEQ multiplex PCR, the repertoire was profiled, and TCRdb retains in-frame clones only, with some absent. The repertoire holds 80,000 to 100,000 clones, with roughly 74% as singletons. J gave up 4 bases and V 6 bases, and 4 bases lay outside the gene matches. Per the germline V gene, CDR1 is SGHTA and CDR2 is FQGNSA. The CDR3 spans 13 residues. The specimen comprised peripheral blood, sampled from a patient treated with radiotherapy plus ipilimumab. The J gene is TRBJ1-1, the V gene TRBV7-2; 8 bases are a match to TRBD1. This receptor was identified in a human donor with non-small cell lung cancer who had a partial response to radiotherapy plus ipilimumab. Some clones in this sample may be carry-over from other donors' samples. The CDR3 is CASSQTGGTEAFF. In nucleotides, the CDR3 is TGTGCCAGCAGTCAAACAGGGGGCACTGAAGCTTTCTTT.